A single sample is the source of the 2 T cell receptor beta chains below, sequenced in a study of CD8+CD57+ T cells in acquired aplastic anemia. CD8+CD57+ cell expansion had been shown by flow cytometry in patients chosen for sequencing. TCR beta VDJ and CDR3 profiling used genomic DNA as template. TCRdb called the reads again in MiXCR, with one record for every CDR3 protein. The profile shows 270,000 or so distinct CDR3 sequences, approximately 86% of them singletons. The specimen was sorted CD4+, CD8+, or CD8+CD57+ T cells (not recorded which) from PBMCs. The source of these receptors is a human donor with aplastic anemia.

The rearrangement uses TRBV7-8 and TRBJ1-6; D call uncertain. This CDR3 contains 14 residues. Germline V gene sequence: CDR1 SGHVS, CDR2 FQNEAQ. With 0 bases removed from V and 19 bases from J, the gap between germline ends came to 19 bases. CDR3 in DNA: TGTGCCAGCAGCTTAGCGAGGGCACCTGATACGCAGCACTTT. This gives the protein CASSLARAPDTQHF.

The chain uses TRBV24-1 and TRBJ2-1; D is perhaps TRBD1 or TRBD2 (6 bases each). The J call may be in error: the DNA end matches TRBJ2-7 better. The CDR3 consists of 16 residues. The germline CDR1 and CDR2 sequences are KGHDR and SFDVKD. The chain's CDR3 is CPSSEGGGSAQDEQYF. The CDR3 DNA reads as TGTCCCAGCAGTGAGGGGGGCGGAAGCGCTCAGGATGAGCAGTACTTC.